The 8 T cell receptor beta chains in this list originate from one sample, sequenced in a study of cytomegalovirus exposure and HLA in healthy donors. 13 Jbeta primers and 60 Vbeta primers were used for the PCR. Assay: immunoSEQ multiplex PCR; the TCRdb copy retains only in-frame clones and omits some. The table includes over 100,000 clones, roughly 70% detected once. The material sequenced was PBMCs. The receptor set was obtained from a man between 35 and 55 years old in good health and CMV-seronegative.

The CDR3 nucleotides are TGTGCCAGCAGTTTTCCCTTAACGGGGACAGGGGAAGGAGGGCGATATGGCTACACCTTC. Protein sequence: CASSFPLTGTGEGGRYGYTF. This sequence joins TRBV7-6 and TRBJ1-2; the match to TRBD1 covers 10 bases. The germline V gene encodes CDR1 SGHVS and CDR2 FNYEAQ. V lost 6 bases, J lost 5 bases, and 24 bases stayed unmatched. The CDR3 extends over 20 amino acids.

This clone was found once. The chain links TRBV4-3 to TRBJ2-3; TRBD2 agrees at 7 bases. Trimming took 0 bases from V and 5 from J; bases not matched to a gene: 14. The CDR3 sequence is 18 residues long. Germline loops: CDR1 LGHNA, CDR2 YSLEER. In DNA, the CDR3 is TGCGCCAGCAGCCAAGAACGCCTTGGGGCGGGGGATCTAGATACGCAGTATTTT. Translated: CASSQERLGAGDLDTQYF.

The CDR3 protein is CASSLAGRGAYNEQFF. CDR3 coding DNA: TGTGCCAGCAGCTTAGCGGGGCGGGGGGCCTACAATGAGCAGTTCTTC. This chain uses TRBV7-2 with TRBJ2-1, with 8 bases lining up with TRBD2. Trimming took 0 bases from V and 2 from J; bases not matched to a gene: 3. Germline V lookup: CDR1 SGHTA, CDR2 FQGNSA. This CDR3 has 16 amino acids.

The chain joins TRBV18 to TRBJ2-2; TRBD2 aligns across 7 bases. This CDR3 has 16 amino acids. Germline CDR1 is KGHSH and CDR2 is LQKENI. V shed 2 bases, J shed 0 bases, and the junction held 3 bases outside the gene matches. The CDR3 DNA reads as TGTGCCAGCTCACCAACCGGGGGGTCGAACACCGGGGAGCTGTTTTTT. Protein sequence: CASSPTGGSNTGELFF. Looking up the rest from reference TRBV18 and TRBJ2-2 gives the full variable domain: NAGVMQNPRHLVRRRGQEARLRCSPMKGHSHVYWYRQLPEEGLKFMVYLQKENIIDESGMPKERFSAEFPKEGPSILRIQQVVRGDSAAYFCASSPTGGSNTGELFFGEGSRLTVL.

The rearrangement links TRBV6-5 to TRBJ1-6; D gene uncertain. The CDR3 is 15 residues long. The V gene's germline CDR1 is MNHEY and CDR2 SVGAGI. V was shortened by 6 bases and J by 0 bases, with 9 bases between the two germline ends. CDR3 in DNA: TGTGCCAGCAGACGCGGAAGCTCCTATAATTCACCCCTCCACTTT. Its protein is CASRRGSSYNSPLHF.

This clone was found many times. CDR3 in DNA: TGTGCCAGCAGTTTCGGACAGGCCCCTCGGGAGCAGTACTTC. Translating it yields CASSFGQAPREQYF. This chain links TRBV28 with TRBJ2-7; 7 positions match TRBD1. Per the germline V gene, CDR1 is MDHEN and CDR2 is SYDVKM. CDR3 length: 14 amino acids. The J segment lost 7 bases and the V segment lost 3 bases, leaving 9 bases of the junction unmatched.

This chain uses TRBV9 with TRBJ1-3, with 7 bases lining up with TRBD1. J was trimmed by 0 bases and V by 3 bases; bases with no gene match: 3. CDR3 length: 15 amino acids. The germline gives CDR1 SGDLS, CDR2 YYNGEE. Here the CDR3 reads CASSASGGSGNTIYF. The DNA of the CDR3 is TGTGCCAGCAGCGCCTCAGGGGGCTCTGGAAACACCATATATTTT.

Of note for this clone: One junction end disagrees with the germline gene, perhaps due to a read error. The chain employs TRBV7-9 and TRBJ2-7, with 9 positions matching TRBD2. Germline V gene data show CDR1 as SEHNR and CDR2 as FQNEAQ (reference sequence). The CDR3 has 12 residues. The DNA of the CDR3 is TGTTCCAGCAGCTCGGGACTAGCCGAGCAGTACTTC. Translated: CSSSSGLAEQYF.